Given below is one T cell receptor beta chain in context. From blood CD8+ and CD4+ T cells, the TCR beta chain was sequenced. CD8+ and CD4+ T cells were negatively isolated; TEMRA cells were FACS-enriched. There are 15 residues in the CDR3. V lost 7 bases to trimming and J lost 6 bases, with 20 bases between them. Germline CDR1 is SGDLS and CDR2 is YYNGEE. The source of the sample is a study of CD8 T cells in Susac syndrome. Study at large: Susac syndrome patients were untreated, on corticosteroids with some adding intravenous immunoglobulin, or on intravenous immunoglobulin only.

Reverse transcription of roughly 0.45 to 1 ug RNA was carried out with random hexamers. The TCR beta CDR3 was amplified by immunoSEQ multiplex PCR across 54 Vbeta, 13 Jbeta. TCRdb independently ran MiXCR on the immunoSEQ multiplex PCR reads; one entry per CDR3 protein. The sample consists of about 140,000 distinct CDR3 sequences, approximately 96% of them appearing once. This receptor was identified in a human donor with Susac syndrome. This chain links TRBV9 with TRBJ2-1; D is possibly TRBD2 (5 bases). Input material: CD4+ T cells from PBMCs. In DNA form, the CDR3 reads TGTGCCAGCCCCTCTGTGAGGGCACCTTCCAATGAGCAGTTCTTC. Translation: CASPSVRAPSNEQFF. The variable domain in full, with the rest retrieved from reference TRBV9 and TRBJ2-1, is DSGVTQTPKHLITATGQRVTLRCSPRSGDLSVYWYQQSLDQGLQFLIQYYNGEERAKGNILERFSAQQFPDLHSELNLSSLELGDSALYFCASPSVRAPSNEQFFGPGTRLTVL.